The next 3 T cell receptor beta chains were all read from a single sample in a study of T-cell reconstitution after alpha-beta-depleted transplantation in children. Unique molecular identifiers were incorporated during preparation of the TCRbeta library. MiXCR, run by TCRdb on the PCR reads, gives a single entry per CDR3 protein. The sample includes more than 550,000 distinct CDR3 sequences, roughly a tenth of them seen just once. The sample was PBMCs from the stem cell graft donor, taken from the stem cell graft. These receptors were obtained from a human donor who donated a stem cell graft to a child with acute myeloid leukemia.

Comments on this clonotype: At one boundary the junction diverges from the germline segment, which might be a read error. The chain is built from TRBV7-7 and TRBJ2-2; no reliable D call. This CDR3 comprises 15 residues. Per the germline V gene, CDR1 is SSHAT and CDR2 is FNYEAQ (reference sequence). The CDR3 DNA sequence: TGTGCTAGCAGCTTAGTTGCTCGATGGGACGGGGAGCTGTTTTTT. The encoded protein is CASSLVARWDGELFF.

The sample holds many counts of this clonotype. The chain carries TRBV5-4 and TRBJ2-1; a possible D gene is TRBD2 (5 bases). V was cut by 3 bases and J by 8 bases, with 9 bases left in between. Germline V gene sequence: CDR1 SGHNT, CDR2 YYREEE (reference sequence). CDR3 size: 12 residues. Here the CDR3 reads CASSSDWDEQFF. Written as DNA, the CDR3 is TGTGCCAGCAGCTCGGACTGGGATGAGCAGTTCTTC.

The chain has TRBV20-1 and TRBJ1-2; D may be TRBD1 (5 bases). Per germline, CDR1 DFQATT and CDR2 SNEGSKA (reference sequence). V lost 3 bases and J lost 2, with 13 bases in between. This CDR3 region has 14 residues. For the CDR3, the DNA is TGCAGTGCTAGGGTGGGGGGTAGCAACTATGGCTACACCTTC. Protein product: CSARVGGSNYGYTF.